A selection of T cell receptor beta chains follows, all from one sample in a study of T cell responses to AZD1222 COVID-19 vaccine. Some clones are missing from TCRdb's copy, which holds only in-frame ones; the method was immunoSEQ multiplex PCR. Here the sample spans approximately 150,000 clones, nearly 95% being singletons. The starting material was peripheral blood, obtained on day 0 of AZD1222 vaccination. The receptors shown here come from an adult in good health. CDR3s include the opening cysteine and the closing phenylalanine or tryptophan. D genes are given only for firm matches. Clone sizes are given selectively: once, few, many, or a class where the clone is expanded.

TRBJ2-2	NA	NA	TRBV28	CASVRGGENTGELFF	TGTGCCAGCGTAAGAGGGGGAGAGAACACCGGGGAGCTGTTTTTT
TRBJ2-7	NA	NA	TRBV24-1	CATTTGTPYEQYF	TGTGCCACCACCACAGGGACACCCTACGAGCAGTACTTC
TRBJ1-2	NA	NA	TRBV4-3	CASSQDMGPRWVSGYTF	TGCGCCAGCAGCCAAGATATGGGACCCCGGTGGGTCTCTGGCTACACCTTC
TRBJ1-4	NA	NA	TRBV19	CASSTIPGTEYNEKLFF	TGTGCCAGTAGTACGATACCCGGGACGGAATATAATGAAAAACTGTTTTTT
TRBJ2-7	NA	once	TRBV7-9	CASSLGRGGLSYEQYF	TGTGCCAGCAGCCTAGGGCGTGGGGGCCTTTCCTACGAGCAGTACTTC
TRBJ1-3	NA	NA	TRBV4-1	CASSQVPADTIYF	TGCGCCAGCAGCCAAGTCCCGGCAGACACCATATATTTT
TRBJ2-7	NA	NA	TRBV6-5	CASRLDWGTFYEQYF	TGTGCCAGCCGCTTGGATTGGGGGACTTTCTACGAGCAGTACTTC
TRBJ2-1	NA	NA	TRBV24-1	CATSDHGRANEQFF	TGTGCCACCAGTGACCACGGAAGGGCAAATGAGCAGTTCTTC
TRBJ1-4	NA	NA	TRBV5-4	CASRAAGNEKLFF	TGTGCCAGCAGGGCCGCGGGTAATGAAAAACTGTTTTTT
TRBJ2-5	NA	NA	TRBV28	CASSPGGWETQYF	TGTGCCAGCAGCCCGGGGGGCTGGGAGACCCAGTACTTC
TRBJ2-2	TRBD1	NA	TRBV6-5	CASCIGRGPTGELFF	TGTGCCAGCTGTATCGGCAGGGGGCCAACCGGGGAGCTGTTTTTT
TRBJ1-2	NA	once	TRBV5-5	CASSLERTTNYGYTF	TGTGCCAGCAGCTTGGAGCGGACTACTAACTATGGCTACACCTTC
TRBJ1-3	NA	once	TRBV12-3/TRBV12-4	CASSRATGNTIYF	TGTGCCAGCAGCCGGGCGACTGGAAACACCATATATTTT
TRBJ2-7	NA	NA	TRBV6-5	CASARTGSSYEQYF	TGTGCCAGCGCTAGGACGGGGAGCTCCTACGAGCAGTACTTC
TRBJ1-5	NA	NA	TRBV7-8	CASSFRVYDQPQHF	TGTGCCAGCAGCTTCCGGGTTTATGATCAGCCCCAGCATTTT
TRBJ1-5	NA	NA	TRBV30	CAWSGGDQPQHF	TGTGCCTGGAGTGGAGGGGACCAGCCCCAGCATTTT
TRBJ2-1	NA	NA	TRBV3-1/TRBV3-2	CASSQRARWALYNEQFF	TGTGCCAGCAGCCAACGTGCCAGGTGGGCACTCTACAATGAGCAGTTCTTC
TRBJ2-7	TRBD1	NA	TRBV28	CASSLWGQGVAYEQYF	TGTGCCAGCAGTTTATGGGGGCAGGGGGTAGCCTACGAGCAGTACTTC
TRBJ2-1	NA	NA	TRBV28	CASSFGQEVPYNEQFF	TGTGCCAGCAGTTTCGGGCAGGAGGTTCCCTACAATGAGCAGTTCTTC
TRBJ2-7	TRBD1	NA	TRBV25-1	CASSEYRGEQYF	TGTGCCAGCAGTGAGTACAGGGGCGAGCAGTACTTC
TRBJ2-1	TRBD2	NA	TRBV7-2	CASSWGARTSIWYNEQFF	TGTGCCAGCAGCTGGGGGGCGAGGACTAGCATTTGGTACAATGAGCAGTTCTTC
TRBJ1-5	TRBD1	NA	TRBV7-2	CASSARGFGNQPQHF	TGTGCCAGCAGCGCCAGGGGGTTTGGCAATCAGCCCCAGCATTTT
TRBJ2-1	TRBD2	NA	TRBV7-6	CASSLEGQAGGSYNEQFF	TGTGCCAGCAGCTTAGAGGGGCAAGCGGGGGGCTCCTACAATGAGCAGTTCTTC
TRBJ2-3	NA	once	TRBV7-8	CASRRDSLGDTQYF	TGTGCCAGCAGGCGGGACTCACTTGGGGATACGCAGTATTTT
TRBJ2-2	TRBD2	few	TRBV15	CATSSSGSITGELFF	TGTGCCACCAGCAGCAGCGGGAGCATCACCGGGGAGCTGTTTTTT
TRBJ1-1	NA	NA	TRBV30	CAWSGVGAVNTEAFF	TGTGCCTGGAGTGGGGTAGGCGCGGTGAACACTGAAGCTTTCTTT
TRBJ2-6	TRBD1	NA	TRBV3-1/TRBV3-2	CASSQAGTGGIGANVLTF	TGTGCCAGCAGCCAAGCCGGGACAGGGGGAATCGGGGCCAACGTCCTGACTTTC
TRBJ2-1	NA	NA	TRBV9	CASSVGVLGAVDEQFF	TGTGCCAGCAGCGTAGGGGTTTTGGGGGCCGTGGATGAGCAGTTCTTC
TRBJ1-2	TRBD1	NA	TRBV7-9	CASSFGDRVNGYTF	TGTGCCAGCAGCTTCGGGGACAGGGTAAATGGCTACACCTTC
TRBJ2-7	TRBD1	NA	TRBV11-2	CASSPINRGRRSYEQYF	TGTGCCAGCAGCCCCATAAACAGGGGCCGAAGATCCTACGAGCAGTACTTC
TRBJ2-1	TRBD2	NA	TRBV4-3	CASSQDSGGSWAGDEQFF	TGCGCCAGCAGCCAAGACAGCGGGGGGTCATGGGCGGGCGATGAGCAGTTCTTC
TRBJ2-7	NA	NA	TRBV28	CASSLSDRPYEQYF	TGTGCCAGCAGTTTAAGTGACAGGCCCTACGAGCAGTACTTC
TRBJ1-2	TRBD1	NA	TRBV7-3	CASSLAPGQDGGYTF	TGTGCCAGCAGCTTAGCCCCAGGACAGGACGGTGGCTACACCTTC
TRBJ1-1	TRBD1	NA	TRBV28	CASTPHPGGPPRAFF	TGTGCCAGCACTCCACACCCAGGGGGCCCCCCGCGAGCTTTCTTT
TRBJ2-2	NA	NA	TRBV7-2	CASGNGPGELFF	TGTGCCAGCGGTAATGGACCCGGGGAGCTGTTTTTT
TRBJ1-5	TRBD1	NA	TRBV7-2	CASSFGQGSSPQHF	TGTGCCAGCAGCTTCGGACAGGGGTCATCGCCCCAGCATTTT
TRBJ2-6	NA	NA	TRBV2	CASSLITAGANVLTF	TGTGCCAGCAGTCTAATAACTGCTGGGGCCAACGTCCTGACTTTC
TRBJ1-1	TRBD1	NA	TRBV7-2	CASSLATGGYTEAFF	TGTGCCAGCAGCTTAGCTACAGGGGGTTACACTGAAGCTTTCTTT
TRBJ1-6	NA	NA	TRBV30	CAWGSSPGTRNSPLHF	TGTGCCTGGGGGTCCTCTCCCGGGACCCGGAATTCACCCCTCCACTTT
TRBJ1-2	TRBD1	NA	TRBV7-6	CASSLGQGEEGYTF	TGTGCCAGCAGCTTAGGACAGGGAGAAGAGGGCTACACCTTC
TRBJ1-1	TRBD1	NA	TRBV2	CASVGTGANTEAFF	TGTGCCAGCGTCGGGACAGGAGCGAACACTGAAGCTTTCTTT
TRBJ1-2	NA	NA	TRBV11-3	CASSLILIGGGGYTF	TGTGCCAGCAGCTTAATTCTGATTGGCGGAGGAGGCTACACCTTC
TRBJ2-1	TRBD1	NA	TRBV18	CASSPSTGQGYNEQFF	TGTGCCAGCTCACCATCCACGGGACAGGGCTACAATGAGCAGTTCTTC
TRBJ2-5	NA	NA	TRBV18	CASSQEKETQYF	TGTGCCAGCTCACAGGAGAAAGAGACCCAGTACTTC
TRBJ1-5	NA	NA	TRBV5-1	CASSLAPGGNQPQHF	TGCGCCAGCAGCTTGGCCCCAGGAGGAAATCAGCCCCAGCATTTT
TRBJ2-3	TRBD2	NA	TRBV7-8	CAGRLADTDTQYF	TGTGCCGGCCGACTAGCGGACACAGATACGCAGTATTTT
TRBJ1-5	NA	NA	TRBV19	CASSIAVNQPQHF	TGTGCCAGTAGTATAGCGGTCAATCAGCCCCAGCATTTT
TRBJ2-5	NA	NA	TRBV3-1/TRBV3-2	CASSQGAGQETQYF	TGTGCCAGCAGCCAAGGAGCGGGCCAAGAGACCCAGTACTTC